This T cell receptor beta chain derives from a study of T cells in Graves' hyperthyroidism and ophthalmopathy. Study-wide points: Most thyroid clonotypes expanded above 0.001 appeared in blood too. Ophthalmopathy cases were set apart from stable hyperthyroidism by a 13 V-J model.

Each diagnosis drew on symptoms, thyroxine, TRAb, thyroid ultrasound and orbital computed tomography findings. The PBMCs were taken from approximately 9 ml of fresh peripheral blood. Amplification yielded TCR beta CDR3 regions, with RNA transcripts as the source. Carried out on the TCR CDR3, a first-round RT-PCR used the HTBI primer set. One entry per CDR3 protein, called by TCRdb with MiXCR from the multiplex PCR reads. The sample has fewer than 250,000 distinct CDR3 sequences, over 20% seen once. The CDR3 has 15 residues. The V end was cut by 0 bases, the J end by 4 bases, with 12 bases between. The germline gives CDR1 MDHEN, CDR2 SYDVKM. Note on this clonotype: What it recognizes is unknown.

Sequencing was done on a sample of blood. This receptor was identified in a woman in her thirties or forties with Graves' ophthalmopathy. The gene calls are TRBV28 and TRBJ1-1, with D uncertain. CDR3 loop: CASSLWGSVVTEAFF. CDR3 nucleotide sequence: TGTGCCAGCAGTTTATGGGGGTCAGTTGTCACTGAAGCTTTCTTT. Together with reference TRBV28 and TRBJ1-1, the CDR3 gives the full variable domain: DVKVTQSSRYLVKRTGEKVFLECVQDMDHENMFWYRQDPGLGLRLIYFSYDVKMKEKGDIPEGYSVSREKKERFSLILESASTNQTSMYLCASSLWGSVVTEAFFGQGTRLTVV.